This TCR beta chain came from a study of T-cell memory formation after mild COVID-19 (dated by TCRdb to the early 2020s). Background on the whole study: Most TCR sequence clusters were specific to one of the two donors. In two donors, T-cell clones that expanded and contracted after mild COVID-19 were followed by sequencing TCRalpha and TCRbeta repertoires longitudinally. The cohort was made up of two young adult volunteers, one female and one male, who were previously healthy.

General findings and caveats noted by the study authors: Balanced CD4/CD8 phenotypes were observed for clones contracting from day 15 to 85, whereas a bias towards CD4+ was observed for a second wave of clones expanding from day 15 to 37. Contracting CD4+ clones appeared mostly in the CM and EM memory subsets, whereas CD8+ clones were enriched in EMRA. The second-wave clones that peaked on day 37 were not confirmed to be SARS-CoV-2 specific. Some responding clones were found in pre-infection memory, which suggests that pre-existing cross-reactive memory T cells took part in the SARS-CoV-2 response. Only two mild cases were covered by the study, and larger cohorts that include severe cases with pre-infection samples were considered necessary.

The CDR3 runs 14 residues from the cysteine to the phenylalanine. Only CDR3 DNA remains: 42 bases, in frame from the first base. V and J are trimmed by 11 bases and 0 bases, and the gene matches miss 6 bases of the junction. CDR1 and CDR2 are read off the germline V gene as SGHTA and FQGTGA. Ficoll-Paque density gradient centrifugation was the method used to isolate PBMCs. The sample holds a few counts of this clonotype. Its antigen remains unidentified. Within one base of it there is no much larger clone, and no base qualities were kept. The listed sequencing device is Illumina NovaSeq 6000. Using 5'RACE with constant-segment primers, TCRalpha and TCRbeta cDNA libraries were constructed, with sample barcodes and unique molecular identifiers added in the process. RNA was extracted from every sample with Trizol reagent. Amplification of the libraries took two PCR steps, and the second step added a second sample barcode plus Illumina TruSeq adapters. Sequencing of libraries was performed on an Illumina NovaSeq with 2 x 150 bp paired-end reads. The authors' analysis ran thus. Demultiplexing of reads and collapsing into UMI-guided consensus sequences were performed with migec v1.2.7. With mixcr v2.1.11, UMI consensuses were aligned to TRA and TRB V and J templates and assembled into clonotypes. A clonotype was counted as expanded or contracted only when both edgeR and NoisET called the clonotype significant, with the noise models trained on biological replicates. For edgeR calls, the thresholds were a false discovery rate-adjusted p below 0.01 and a log2 fold-change of 1. PCA with hierarchical clustering of max-normalized trajectories of the 1000 most abundant clonotypes was used as exploratory dynamics analysis. Separately sequenced CD4+ and CD8+ repertoires were used to assign the CD4 or CD8 phenotype of responding clones. The public sequencing data were trimmed at Q25 with fastp and processed into clonotypes with MiXCR by TCRdb, which kept only in-frame beta chains. A single entry per CDR3 protein holds the most common genes and DNA from its merged rows. TCRdb, rather than the study authors, made the V and J calls. Here the sample has about 350,000 distinct CDR3 sequences; 20% to 25% occur a single time. The ten largest clones take up 21% of the sample.

The clonotype originates from a man between 18 and 29 years old who had mild COVID-19 (a few samples of this study predate the infection). The sample titles of this study are shuffled in the database, so cell type and time point are left out; the donor was told from shared clones. Recombination joined TRBV7-3 with TRBJ2-2; 7 bases in the junction line up with TRBD2. Sequencing was done on a sample of PBMCs or a T cell subset sorted from them (not recorded which). CDR3 loop: CAGGRGSNTGELFF. The bases are TGTGCCGGGGGGAGGGGCTCGAACACCGGGGAGCTGTTTTTT.